One sample yielded the 10 T cell receptor beta chains listed below, sequenced in a study of T-cell memory formation after mild COVID-19. One entry per CDR3 protein results from TCRdb running MiXCR on the 5' RACE reads. The repertoire holds almost 350,000 distinct CDR3 sequences, with 20% to 25% as singletons. Sequencing was carried out using PBMCs or a T cell subset sorted from them (not recorded which). Receptors originate from a man younger than 30 who had mild COVID-19 (a few samples of this study predate the infection). Cell type and time point are not known.

This clonotype was seen many times. The chain couples TRBV7-2 to TRBJ2-5, with D maybe TRBD1 (6 bases). The CDR3 sequence is 15 residues long. Trimming took off 0 bases at V and 4 bases at J, with 12 bases between the two ends. The germline V gene has CDR1 SGHTA and CDR2 FQGNSA. The CDR3 protein is CASSLASFRGETQYF. The DNA of the CDR3 is TGTGCCAGCAGCTTAGCCTCGTTCAGGGGAGAGACCCAGTACTTC.

This clonotype was seen ten or more times. J is TRBJ1-2 and V is TRBV11-2, with 9 nucleotides matching TRBD1. V lost 5 bases, J lost 7 bases, and 11 bases stayed unmatched. Germline-derived CDR1 and CDR2 are SGHAT and FQNNGV. The CDR3 totals 15 residues. The CDR3 is CASSGFRDRAAGYTF. For the CDR3, the DNA is TGTGCCAGCAGCGGATTCCGGGACAGGGCGGCTGGCTACACCTTC.

The genes are TRBV20-1 and TRBJ2-3, with D perhaps TRBD2 (5 bases). The CDR3 is 15 residues long. Germline lookup yields CDR1 DFQATT and CDR2 SNEGSKA (reference sequence). The V and J ends lost 5 bases and 0 bases respectively, with 15 bases between them. CDR3 coding DNA: TGCAGTGCTCCTCTCGCGGGCCGTAGCACAGATACGCAGTATTTT. Its translation: CSAPLAGRSTDTQYF.

The chain joins TRBV3-1 to TRBJ1-1; 7 bases are shared with TRBD1. The CDR3 contains 14 residues. V was pared by 4 bases and J by 4 bases, with 6 bases of the junction left unmatched. Germline CDR1 and CDR2: LGHDT and YNNKEL (reference sequence). The CDR3 DNA sequence: TGTGCCAGCAGCCCCACAGGGGCGGGCACTGAAGCTTTCTTT. Translated: CASSPTGAGTEAFF.

This clonotype was recorded at least ten times. V is TRBV11-2 and J is TRBJ2-3, with D unclear. Germline-derived CDR1 and CDR2 are SGHAT and FQNNGV. The V gene lost 1 base and the J gene lost 5 bases, with 13 bases spanning the gap. The CDR3 is 15 residues long. CDR3 amino acids: CASSLGSGTGDTQYF. In DNA, the CDR3 is TGTGCCAGCAGCTTAGGTAGTGGAACGGGAGATACGCAGTATTTT.

The chain joins TRBV28 to TRBJ2-3, with no clear D. Germline values: CDR1 MDHEN, CDR2 SYDVKM. The CDR3 contains 12 residues. Trimming pared 7 bases from V and 4 bases from J, leaving 9 bases between. CDR3 protein: CASMGFADTQYF. The DNA for the CDR3 is TGTGCCAGCATGGGGTTCGCAGATACGCAGTATTTT. The full variable domain, rest sourced from reference TRBV28 and TRBJ2-3, is DVKVTQSSRYLVKRTGEKVFLECVQDMDHENMFWYRQDPGLGLRLIYFSYDVKMKEKGDIPEGYSVSREKKERFSLILESASTNQTSMYLCASMGFADTQYFGPGTRLTVL.

There are many counts of this clonotype. This rearrangement joins TRBV9 to TRBJ2-3; 7 bases map to TRBD2. The length of the CDR3 is 15 residues. Losses at the gene ends were 4 bases for V and 6 bases for J; bases not matched to a gene: 11. The germline gives CDR1 SGDLS, CDR2 YYNGEE. As DNA, the CDR3 is TGTGCCAGCAGCCCTCCGGGACTATCGGCCGATACGCAGTATTTT. Translated: CASSPPGLSADTQYF. Using reference TRBV9 and TRBJ2-3 for the parts outside the CDR3, the full variable domain is DSGVTQTPKHLITATGQRVTLRCSPRSGDLSVYWYQQSLDQGLQFLIQYYNGEERAKGNILERFSAQQFPDLHSELNLSSLELGDSALYFCASSPPGLSADTQYFGPGTRLTVL.

This clonotype showed up just a few times. The chain uses TRBV12-3 or TRBV12-4 and TRBJ1-5; D is unresolved. Trimming stripped 1 base from V and 0 bases from J, with 7 bases between. This CDR3 has 15 residues. DNA for the CDR3: TGTGCCAGCAGTTTAGGGCTGTCTAGCAATCAGCCCCAGCATTTT. It codes for CASSLGLSSNQPQHF.

The rearrangement uses TRBV23-1 and TRBJ2-7; 7 bases line up with TRBD1. TRBV23-1 is classed as an ORF, of uncertain function. The CDR3 length is 16 residues. Germline trimming cut 0 bases from V and 3 bases from J; bases unmatched to any gene: 8. CDR3 loop: CASSQSQQGRYYEQYV. CDR3 nucleotides: TGCGCCAGCAGTCAATCCCAACAGGGGCGCTACTACGAGCAGTACGTC.

The genes are TRBV27 and TRBJ2-2, with D possibly TRBD1 on 5 matching bases. The CDR3 is made up of 16 amino acids. V shed 5 bases and J shed 5 bases, with 18 bases lying between them. Germline V gene sequence: CDR1 MNHEY, CDR2 SMNVEV (reference sequence). CDR3 protein: CASSGSRVEGTGELFF. The CDR3 DNA reads as TGTGCCAGCAGTGGCAGCAGGGTCGAAGGAACCGGGGAGCTGTTTTTT.